Sequencing of this T cell receptor beta chain was carried out in a study of T cells in Graves' hyperthyroidism and ophthalmopathy. The CDR3 regions of TCR beta were amplified from RNA transcripts. HTBI primers were the set used in a first-round RT-PCR of the TCR CDR3. MiXCR, applied by TCRdb to the multiplex PCR reads, yields one record per CDR3 protein. The repertoire consists of 550,000 to 600,000 distinct CDR3 sequences, with about 14% occurring once and the leading ten covering about 7%. This clonotype was seen a few times. Its antigen is undetermined. Overall study results and limits: A model built on 13 V-J features separated ophthalmopathy from stable hyperthyroidism. Blood also showed most of the thyroid clonotypes that were expanded above 0.001.

V was clipped by 0 bases and J by 8 bases, with 16 bases between them. Germline values: CDR1 SGHVS, CDR2 FNYEAQ. This CDR3 is 16 amino acids long. This rearrangement joins TRBV7-6 to TRBJ1-4; D is undetermined. The clonotype comes from a young woman with Graves' ophthalmopathy. The sequencing sample was made of blood. The CDR3 DNA reads as TGTGCCAGCAGCTTAGCGGACTCGGCTGTGGGGGAAAAACTGTTTTTT. It yields the protein CASSLADSAVGEKLFF.